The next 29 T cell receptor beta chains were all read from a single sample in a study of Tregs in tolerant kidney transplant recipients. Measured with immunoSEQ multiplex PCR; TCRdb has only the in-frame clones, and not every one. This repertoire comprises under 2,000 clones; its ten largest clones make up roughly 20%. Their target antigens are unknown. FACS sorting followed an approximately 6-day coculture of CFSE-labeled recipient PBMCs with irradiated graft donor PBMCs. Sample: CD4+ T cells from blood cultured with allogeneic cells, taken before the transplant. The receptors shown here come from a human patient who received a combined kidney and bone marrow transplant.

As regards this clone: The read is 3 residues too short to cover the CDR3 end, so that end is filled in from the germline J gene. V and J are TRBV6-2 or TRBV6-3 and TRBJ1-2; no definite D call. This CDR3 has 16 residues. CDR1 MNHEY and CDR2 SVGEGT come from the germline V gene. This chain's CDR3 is CASSWFSGAGRNDYTF. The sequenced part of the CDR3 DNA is TGTGCCAGCAGTTGGTTTTCGGGAGCGGGAAGAAACGAC.

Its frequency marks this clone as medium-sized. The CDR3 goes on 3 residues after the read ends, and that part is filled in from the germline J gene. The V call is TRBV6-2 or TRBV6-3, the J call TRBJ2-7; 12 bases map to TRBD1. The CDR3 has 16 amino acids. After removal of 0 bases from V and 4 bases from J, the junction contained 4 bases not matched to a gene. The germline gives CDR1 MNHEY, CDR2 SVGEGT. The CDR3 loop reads CASSYSGDRGPYEQYF. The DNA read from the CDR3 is TGTGCCAGCAGTTACTCGGGGGACAGGGGGCCTTACGAG.

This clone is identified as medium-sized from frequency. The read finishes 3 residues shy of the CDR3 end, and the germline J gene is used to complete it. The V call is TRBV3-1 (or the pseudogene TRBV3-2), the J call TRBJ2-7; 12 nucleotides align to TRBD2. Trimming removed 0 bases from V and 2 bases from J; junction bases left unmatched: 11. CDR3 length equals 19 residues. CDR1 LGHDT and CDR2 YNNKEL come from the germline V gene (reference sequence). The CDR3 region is CASSQETSGGPLHPYEQYF. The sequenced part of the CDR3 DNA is TGTGCCAGCAGCCAAGAAACTAGCGGGGGGCCTCTCCACCCCTACGAG.

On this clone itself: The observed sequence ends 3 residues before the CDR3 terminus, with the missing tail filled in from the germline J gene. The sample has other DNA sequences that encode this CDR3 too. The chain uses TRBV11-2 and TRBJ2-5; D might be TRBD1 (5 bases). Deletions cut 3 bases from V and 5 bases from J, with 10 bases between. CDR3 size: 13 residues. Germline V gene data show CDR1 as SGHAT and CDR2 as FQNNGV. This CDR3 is CASSLPGLETQYF. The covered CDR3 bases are TGTGCCAGCAGCTTGCCAGGGCTGGAGACC. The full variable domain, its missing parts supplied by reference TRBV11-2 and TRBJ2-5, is EAGVAQSPRYKIIEKRQSVAFWCNPISGHATLYWYQQILGQGPKLLIQFQNNGVVDDSQLPKDRFSAERLKGVDSTLKIQPAKLEDSAVYLCASSLPGLETQYFGPGTRLLVL.

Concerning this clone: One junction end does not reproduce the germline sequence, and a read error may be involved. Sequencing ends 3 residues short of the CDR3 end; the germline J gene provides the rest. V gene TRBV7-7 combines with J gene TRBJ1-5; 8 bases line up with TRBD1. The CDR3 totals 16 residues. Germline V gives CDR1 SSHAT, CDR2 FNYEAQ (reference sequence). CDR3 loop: CASSLGQGSSNRPQHF. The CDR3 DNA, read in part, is TGTGCCAGCAGCTTAGGACAGGGGTCCTCGAATCGGCCC.

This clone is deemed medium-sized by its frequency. CDR3 DNA, as far as it was read: TGTGCCATCAGTGGGGGGACTAGCGGGATCGGCGGAGATACG. As protein: CAISGGTSGIGGDT. The whole CDR3 region reads CAISGGTSGIGGDTQYF. V gene TRBV10-3 combines with J gene TRBJ2-3, with 13 nucleotides matching TRBD2. The read stops 3 residues short of the end of the CDR3; the missing end is completed from the germline J gene. Germline values: CDR1 ENHRY, CDR2 SYGVKD. The V segment lost 4 bases and the J segment 5 bases; nucleotides outside the gene matches: 9. The CDR3 covers 17 residues.

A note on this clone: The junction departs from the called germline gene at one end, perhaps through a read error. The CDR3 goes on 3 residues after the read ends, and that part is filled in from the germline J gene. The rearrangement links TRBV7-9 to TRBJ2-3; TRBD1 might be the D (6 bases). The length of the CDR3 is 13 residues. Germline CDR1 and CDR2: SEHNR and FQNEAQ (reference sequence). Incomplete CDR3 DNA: TGTTCCAGCAGCATCAAACAGGGTGAGCCG. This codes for CSSSIKQGEP. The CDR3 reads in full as CSSSIKQGEPQYF.

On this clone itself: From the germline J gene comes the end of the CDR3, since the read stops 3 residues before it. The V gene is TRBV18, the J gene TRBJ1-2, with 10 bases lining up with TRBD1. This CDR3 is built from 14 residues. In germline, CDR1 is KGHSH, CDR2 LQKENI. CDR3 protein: CASSPGQGSYDYTF. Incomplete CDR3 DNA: TGTGCCAGCTCACCGGGACAGGGGTCCTACGAC.

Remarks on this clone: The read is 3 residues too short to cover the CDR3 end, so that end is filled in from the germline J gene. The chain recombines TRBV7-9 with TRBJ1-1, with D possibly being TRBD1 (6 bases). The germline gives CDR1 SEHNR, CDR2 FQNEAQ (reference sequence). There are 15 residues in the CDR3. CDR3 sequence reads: CASSLVVRDTGEAFF. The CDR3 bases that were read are TGTGCCAGCAGCTTAGTTGTCAGGGACACCGGGGAG.

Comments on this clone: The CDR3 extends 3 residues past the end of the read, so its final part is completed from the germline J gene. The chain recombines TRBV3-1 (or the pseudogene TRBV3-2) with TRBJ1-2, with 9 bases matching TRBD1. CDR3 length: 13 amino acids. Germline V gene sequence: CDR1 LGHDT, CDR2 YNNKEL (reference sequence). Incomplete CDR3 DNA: TGTGCCAGCAGCCCCTGGACAGGGGACGGC. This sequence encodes CASSPWTGDG. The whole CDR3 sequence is CASSPWTGDGYTF.

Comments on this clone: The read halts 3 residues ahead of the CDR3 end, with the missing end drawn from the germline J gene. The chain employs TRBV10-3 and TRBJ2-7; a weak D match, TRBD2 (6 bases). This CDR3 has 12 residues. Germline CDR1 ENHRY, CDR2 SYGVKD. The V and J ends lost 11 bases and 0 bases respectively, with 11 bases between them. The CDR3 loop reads CAWRRGSYEQYF. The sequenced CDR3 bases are TGTGCCTGGAGGAGGGGCTCCTACGAG.

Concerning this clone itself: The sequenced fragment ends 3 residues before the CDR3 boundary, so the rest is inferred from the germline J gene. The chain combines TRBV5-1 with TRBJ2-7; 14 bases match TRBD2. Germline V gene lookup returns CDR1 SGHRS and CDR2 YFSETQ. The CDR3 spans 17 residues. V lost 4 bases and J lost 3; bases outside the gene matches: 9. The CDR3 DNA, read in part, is TGCGCCAGCAGCCCGGGACTAGCGGGGGCGGGGGGCTACGAG. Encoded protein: CASSPGLAGAGGYE. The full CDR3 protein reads CASSPGLAGAGGYEQYF. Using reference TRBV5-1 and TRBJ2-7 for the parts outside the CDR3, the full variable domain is KAGVTQTPRYLIKTRGQQVTLSCSPISGHRSVSWYQQTPGQGLQFLFEYFSETQRNKGNFPGRFSGRQFSNSRSEMNVSTLELGDSALYLCASSPGLAGAGGYEQYFGPGTRLTVT.

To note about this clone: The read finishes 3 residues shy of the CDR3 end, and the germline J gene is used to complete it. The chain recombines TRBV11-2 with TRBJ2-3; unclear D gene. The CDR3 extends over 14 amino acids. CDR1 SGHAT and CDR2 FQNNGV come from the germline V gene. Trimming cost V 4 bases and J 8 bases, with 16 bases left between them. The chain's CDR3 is CASSSRWNYGTQYF. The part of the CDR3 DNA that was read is TGTGCCAGCAGCTCTAGGTGGAACTACGGTACG.

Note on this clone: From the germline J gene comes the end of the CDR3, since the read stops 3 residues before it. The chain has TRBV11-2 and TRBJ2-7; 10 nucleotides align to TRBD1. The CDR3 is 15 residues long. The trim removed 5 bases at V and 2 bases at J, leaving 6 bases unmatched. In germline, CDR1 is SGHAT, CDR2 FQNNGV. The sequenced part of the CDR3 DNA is TGTGCCAGCAGCGAAACGGGACAGGGGACCTACGAG. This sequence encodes CASSETGQGTYE. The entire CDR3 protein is CASSETGQGTYEQYF.

CDR3 protein: CASSPTGAQETQYF. The sequenced part of the CDR3 DNA is TGTGCCAGTAGCCCGACAGGGGCCCAAGAGACC. This chain uses TRBV19 with TRBJ2-5, with 8 bases matching TRBD1. Sequencing ends 3 residues short of the CDR3 end; the germline J gene provides the rest. Unmatched junction bases numbered 4, after V lost 6 bases and J lost 1 base. From germline, CDR1 is LNHDA and CDR2 SQIVND (reference sequence). The CDR3 covers 14 residues.

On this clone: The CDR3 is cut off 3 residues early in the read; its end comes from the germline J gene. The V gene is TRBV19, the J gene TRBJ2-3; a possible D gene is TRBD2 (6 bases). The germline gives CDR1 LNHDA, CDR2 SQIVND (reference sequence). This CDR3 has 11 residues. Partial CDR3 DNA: TGTGCCATCTCGACCGGAGGGACG. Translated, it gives CAISTGGT. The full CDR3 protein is CAISTGGTQYF. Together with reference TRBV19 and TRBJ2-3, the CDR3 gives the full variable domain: DGGITQSPKYLFRKEGQNVTLSCEQNLNHDAMYWYRQDPGQGLRLIYYSQIVNDFQKGDIAEGYSVSREKKESFPLTVTSAQKNPTAFYLCAISTGGTQYFGPGTRLTVL.

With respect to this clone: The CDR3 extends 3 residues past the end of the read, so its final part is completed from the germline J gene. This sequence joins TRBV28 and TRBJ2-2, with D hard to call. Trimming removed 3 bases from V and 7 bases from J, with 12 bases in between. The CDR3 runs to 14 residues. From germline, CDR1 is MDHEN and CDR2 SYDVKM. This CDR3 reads CASSFQFRVGELFF. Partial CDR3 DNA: TGTGCCAGCAGTTTTCAGTTTCGGGTCGGGGAG.

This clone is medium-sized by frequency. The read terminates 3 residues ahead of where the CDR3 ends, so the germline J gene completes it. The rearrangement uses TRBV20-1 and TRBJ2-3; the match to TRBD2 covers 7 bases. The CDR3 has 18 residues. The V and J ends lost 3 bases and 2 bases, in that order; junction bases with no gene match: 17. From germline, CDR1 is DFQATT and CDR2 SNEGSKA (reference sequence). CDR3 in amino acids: CSARLYASGTYNTDTQYF. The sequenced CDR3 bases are TGCAGTGCTAGGTTATATGCTAGCGGCACCTATAACACAGATACG.

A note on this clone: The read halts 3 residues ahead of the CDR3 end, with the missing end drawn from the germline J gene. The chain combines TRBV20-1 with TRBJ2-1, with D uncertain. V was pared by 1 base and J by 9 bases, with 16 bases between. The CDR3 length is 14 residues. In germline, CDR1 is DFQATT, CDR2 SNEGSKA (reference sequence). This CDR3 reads CSARVSPSVSEQFF. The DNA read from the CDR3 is TGCAGTGCTAGAGTGAGCCCTAGTGTATCTGAG.

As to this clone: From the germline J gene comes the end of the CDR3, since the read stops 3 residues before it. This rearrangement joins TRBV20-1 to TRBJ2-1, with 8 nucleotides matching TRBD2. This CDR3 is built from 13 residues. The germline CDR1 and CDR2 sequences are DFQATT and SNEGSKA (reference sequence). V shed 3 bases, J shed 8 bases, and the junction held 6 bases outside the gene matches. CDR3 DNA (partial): TGCAGTGCTAGGGTAGCGGGACGGCATGAG. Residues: CSARVAGRHE. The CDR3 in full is CSARVAGRHEQFF.

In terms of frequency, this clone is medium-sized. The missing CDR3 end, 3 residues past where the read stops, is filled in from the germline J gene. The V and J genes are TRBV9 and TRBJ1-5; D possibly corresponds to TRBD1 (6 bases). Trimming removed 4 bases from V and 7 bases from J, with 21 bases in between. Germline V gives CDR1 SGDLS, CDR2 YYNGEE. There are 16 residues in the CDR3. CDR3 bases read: TGTGCCAGCAGCCCTACCGAGGGGGGGTCGGGGCAGCCC. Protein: CASSPTEGGSGQP. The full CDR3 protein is CASSPTEGGSGQPQHF.

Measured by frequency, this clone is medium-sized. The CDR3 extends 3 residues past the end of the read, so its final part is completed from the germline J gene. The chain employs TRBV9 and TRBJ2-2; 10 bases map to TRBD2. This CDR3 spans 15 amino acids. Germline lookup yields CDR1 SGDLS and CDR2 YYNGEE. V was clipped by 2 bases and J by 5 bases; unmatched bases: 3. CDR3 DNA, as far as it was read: TGTGCCAGCAGCGTCTGGACTAGCGGTACCGGGGAG. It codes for CASSVWTSGTGE. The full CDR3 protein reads CASSVWTSGTGELFF.

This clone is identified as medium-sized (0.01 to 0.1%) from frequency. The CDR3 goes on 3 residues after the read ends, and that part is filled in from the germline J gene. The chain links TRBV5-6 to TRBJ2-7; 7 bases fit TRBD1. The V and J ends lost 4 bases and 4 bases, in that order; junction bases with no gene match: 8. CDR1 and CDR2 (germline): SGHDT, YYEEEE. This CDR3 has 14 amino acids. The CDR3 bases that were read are TGTGCCAGCAGCAGGGACAGCGTTCGGTACGAG. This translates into CASSRDSVRYE. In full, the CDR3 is CASSRDSVRYEQYF.

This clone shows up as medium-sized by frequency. The CDR3 region is CASSFGGASGNTIYF. The CDR3 DNA, read in part, is TGTGCCAGCAGCTTCGGGGGGGCGTCCGGAAACACC. The chain uses TRBV5-4 and TRBJ1-3; tentative D call: TRBD1 (6 bases). The CDR3 goes on 3 residues after the read ends, and that part is filled in from the germline J gene. Trimming shortened V by 2 bases and J by 4 bases, and 13 bases separated the two germline ends. Per the germline V gene, CDR1 is SGHNT and CDR2 is YYREEE (reference sequence). This CDR3 has 15 residues.

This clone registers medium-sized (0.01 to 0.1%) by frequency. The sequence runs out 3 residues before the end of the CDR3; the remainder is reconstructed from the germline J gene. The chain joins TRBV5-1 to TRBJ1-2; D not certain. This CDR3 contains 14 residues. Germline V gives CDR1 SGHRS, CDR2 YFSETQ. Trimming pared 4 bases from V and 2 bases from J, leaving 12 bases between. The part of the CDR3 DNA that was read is TGCGCCAGCAGCGAGCCCGGGTCCAACTATGGC. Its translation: CASSEPGSNYG. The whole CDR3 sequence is CASSEPGSNYGYTF. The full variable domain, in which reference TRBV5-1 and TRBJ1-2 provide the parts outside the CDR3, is KAGVTQTPRYLIKTRGQQVTLSCSPISGHRSVSWYQQTPGQGLQFLFEYFSETQRNKGNFPGRFSGRQFSNSRSEMNVSTLELGDSALYLCASSEPGSNYGYTFGSGTRLTVV.

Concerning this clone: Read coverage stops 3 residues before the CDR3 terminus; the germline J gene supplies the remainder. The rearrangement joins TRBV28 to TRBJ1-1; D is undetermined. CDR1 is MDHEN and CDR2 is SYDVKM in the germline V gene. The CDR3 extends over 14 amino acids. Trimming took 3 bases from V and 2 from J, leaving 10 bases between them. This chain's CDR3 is CASSFLGKNTEAFF. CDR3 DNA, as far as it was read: TGTGCCAGCAGTTTCCTGGGCAAAAACACTGAA.

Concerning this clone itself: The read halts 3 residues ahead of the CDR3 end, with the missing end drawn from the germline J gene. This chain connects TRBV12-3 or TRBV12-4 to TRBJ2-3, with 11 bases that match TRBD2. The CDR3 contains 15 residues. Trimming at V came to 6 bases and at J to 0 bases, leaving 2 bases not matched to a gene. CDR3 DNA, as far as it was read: TGTGCCAGCAGAGTAGCGGGGGGGAGCACAGATACG. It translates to CASRVAGGSTDT. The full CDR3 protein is CASRVAGGSTDTQYF.

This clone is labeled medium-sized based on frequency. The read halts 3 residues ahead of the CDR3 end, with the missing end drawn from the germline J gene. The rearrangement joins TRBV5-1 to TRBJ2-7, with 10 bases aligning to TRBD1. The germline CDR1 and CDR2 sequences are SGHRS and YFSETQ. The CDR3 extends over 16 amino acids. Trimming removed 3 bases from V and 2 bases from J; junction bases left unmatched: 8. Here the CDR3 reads CASSYHGQGGTYEQYF. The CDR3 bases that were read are TGCGCCAGCAGCTATCACGGACAGGGGGGAACCTACGAG.

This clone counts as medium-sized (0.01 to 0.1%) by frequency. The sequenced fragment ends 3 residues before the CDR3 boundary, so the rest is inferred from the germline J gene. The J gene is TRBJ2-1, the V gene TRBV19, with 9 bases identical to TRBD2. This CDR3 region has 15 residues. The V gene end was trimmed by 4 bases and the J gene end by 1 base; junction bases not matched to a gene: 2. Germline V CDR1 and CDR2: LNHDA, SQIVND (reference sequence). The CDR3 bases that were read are TGTGCCAGTAGTAGCGGGAGGGTGTCCTACAATGAG. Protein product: CASSSGRVSYNE. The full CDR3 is CASSSGRVSYNEQFF.